The next 14 T cell receptor beta chains were all read from a single sample in a study of blood T cells in healthy people across ages (dated by TCRdb to about 2015). The receptor library was made with 5' RACE. Sequencing used an Illumina HiSeq 2500. A second PCR of about 6 to 11 cycles was performed with a sample-barcoded 5' primer and a J-beta primer mix. TCRdb reran the public reads through fastp at Q25 and MiXCR, keeping productive beta chains. Rows merge per CDR3 protein into single entries with the most common DNA and genes. In this sample the table shows about 670,000 distinct CDR3 sequences, roughly half of which occur a single time. The ten largest clones represent roughly 14% of the sample. The source material was blood. The receptors come from a woman older than 75 in good health.

This clonotype was seen repeatedly, ten times or more. This chain links TRBV24-1 with TRBJ2-5; no clear D gene. This CDR3 spans 13 amino acids. V lost 3 bases to trimming and J lost 4 bases, with 8 bases between them. Germline V gene data show CDR1 as KGHDR and CDR2 as SFDVKD. The DNA of the CDR3 is TGTGCCACCAGTGATGGCCCCAGAGAGACCCAGTACTTC. This codes for CATSDGPRETQYF.

Remarks on this clonotype: This clone may be a read error of a much larger clone one base away. The gene calls are TRBV29-1 and TRBJ2-1; D might be TRBD2 (5 bases). The CDR3 extends over 14 amino acids. V lost 2 bases to trimming and J lost 6 bases, with 14 bases between them. CDR1 and CDR2 from the germline V gene are SQVTM and ANQGSEA. CDR3 nucleotide sequence: TGCAGCGTTGAACAAAACGGACTCGGCAATGAGCAGTTCTTC. It encodes CSVEQNGLGNEQFF.

As concerns this clonotype: A much bigger clone sits one base away, suggesting this may be a read error. The gene calls are TRBV7-8 and TRBJ2-5; TRBD1 or TRBD2 may be the D gene (5 bases each). The CDR3 extends over 16 amino acids. Trimming removed 4 bases from V and 11 bases from J, with 26 bases in between. Germline assignment: CDR1 SGHVS and CDR2 FQNEAQ. CDR3 in amino acids: CASSSNLGRSTYKQYF. For the CDR3, the DNA is TGTGCCAGCAGCTCCAACCTGGGACGAAGTACCTACAAGCAGTACTTC.

The J gene is TRBJ2-3, the V gene TRBV12-3 or TRBV12-4; TRBD1 is a possible D gene (6 bases). Trimming removed 5 bases from V and 4 bases from J, with 16 bases in between. The CDR3 sequence is 15 residues long. Here the CDR3 DNA reads TGTGCCAGCAGTCTCAACCGGGACACGCCAGATACGCAGTATTTT. Its protein product is CASSLNRDTPDTQYF.

The chain joins TRBV7-7 to TRBJ2-5; tentative D call: TRBD2 (6 bases). Looked up from germline, CDR1 is SSHAT and CDR2 is FNYEAQ (reference sequence). V dropped 1 base and J dropped 11 bases, with 17 bases sitting between them. This CDR3 is built from 14 residues. CDR3 residues: CASSLGRESHEQYF. CDR3 nucleotide sequence: TGTGCCAGCAGCTTAGGCCGGGAGAGCCATGAGCAGTACTTC.

The J gene is TRBJ2-7, the V gene TRBV5-1; D assignment may be TRBD1 or TRBD2 (7 bases each). Germline CDR1 is SGHRS and CDR2 is YFSETQ. The CDR3 is made up of 14 amino acids. The ends were cut back, 0 bases at V and 4 bases at J, with 11 bases in the middle. CDR3 in amino acids: CASSLDQGGYEQYF. CDR3 nucleotides: TGCGCCAGCAGCTTGGACCAGGGGGGGTACGAGCAGTACTTC.

This clonotype occurred once. A much larger clone lies one base from this, so it may be a read error. The chain carries TRBV27 and TRBJ2-3; a possible D gene is TRBD2 (5 bases). The V gene's germline CDR1 is MNHEY and CDR2 SMNVEV (reference sequence). This CDR3 comprises 16 residues. As DNA, the CDR3 is TGTGCCTGCAGCCCGACGAGGGCTTCTAGCACAGATACGCAGTATTTT. Translation: CACSPTRASSTDTQYF.

This clonotype was recorded a few times. At one of its ends the junction is not consistent with the germline gene, which may arise from a read error. The gene calls are TRBV12-3 or TRBV12-4 and TRBJ1-1; D uncertain. The CDR3 extends over 11 amino acids. CDR3 in amino acids: CASSWNAEAFF. The CDR3 nucleotides are TGTGCCAGCAGTTGGAACGCTGAAGCTTTCTTT.

This clonotype occurred many times. The CDR3 DNA is TGTGCCAGCAGTGAGTGGGGGACAGGGAACTACGAGCAGTACTTC. Protein: CASSEWGTGNYEQYF. This chain uses TRBV6-2 or TRBV6-3 with TRBJ2-7, with 9 bases fitting TRBD1. Germline V gene sequence: CDR1 MNHEY, CDR2 SVGEGT. This CDR3 region has 15 residues. V shed 5 bases and J 3 bases; nucleotides not matched to a gene: 8.

V is TRBV10-3 and J is TRBJ2-1, with a possible D match to TRBD2 (6 bases). This CDR3 is 13 amino acids long. Trimming took 3 bases from V and 7 from J, leaving 10 bases between them. Germline-derived CDR1 and CDR2 are ENHRY and SYGVKD. The CDR3 bases are TGTGCCATCAGTGATATTGGGGGGAATGAGCAGTTCTTC. As protein: CAISDIGGNEQFF.

The V and J genes are TRBV12-3 or TRBV12-4 and TRBJ2-2, with 12 positions matching TRBD2. There are 17 residues in the CDR3. The J segment lost 0 bases and the V segment lost 7 bases, leaving 6 bases of the junction unmatched. The CDR3 DNA sequence: TGTGCCAGCACCACGCTAGCGGGGGGGGCGAACACCGGGGAGCTGTTTTTT. Its translation: CASTTLAGGANTGELFF.

This clonotype was recorded a few times. In nucleotides, the CDR3 is TGCAGCGCCTTCCGGGGGGTGAACACTGAAGCTTTCTTT. This sequence encodes CSAFRGVNTEAFF. This chain connects TRBV29-1 to TRBJ1-1; D is possibly TRBD1 (5 bases). The germline V gene encodes CDR1 SQVTM and CDR2 ANQGSEA. The CDR3 is made up of 13 amino acids. V gave up 7 bases and J gave up 0 bases, with 12 bases separating them.

This clonotype has just a few counts. The chain is built from TRBV28 and TRBJ2-1; D is unresolved. In germline, CDR1 is MDHEN, CDR2 SYDVKM. The CDR3 is 13 residues long. V dropped 5 bases and J dropped 13 bases, with 18 bases sitting between them. As DNA, the CDR3 is TGTGCCAGCAGTGTATTAGCACAGCTGCACCAGTTCTTC. This translates into CASSVLAQLHQFF.

This clonotype has a count of ten or more. The CDR3 loop reads CASSPERKTPFF. CDR3 sequence (DNA): TGTGCCAGCAGTCCCGAGAGGAAGACTCCGTTCTTC. The chain joins TRBV13 to TRBJ2-1; unclear D gene. The CDR3 consists of 12 residues. Germline V CDR1 and CDR2: PRHDT, FYEKMQ (reference sequence). V lost 6 bases to trimming and J lost 15 bases, with 18 bases between them.